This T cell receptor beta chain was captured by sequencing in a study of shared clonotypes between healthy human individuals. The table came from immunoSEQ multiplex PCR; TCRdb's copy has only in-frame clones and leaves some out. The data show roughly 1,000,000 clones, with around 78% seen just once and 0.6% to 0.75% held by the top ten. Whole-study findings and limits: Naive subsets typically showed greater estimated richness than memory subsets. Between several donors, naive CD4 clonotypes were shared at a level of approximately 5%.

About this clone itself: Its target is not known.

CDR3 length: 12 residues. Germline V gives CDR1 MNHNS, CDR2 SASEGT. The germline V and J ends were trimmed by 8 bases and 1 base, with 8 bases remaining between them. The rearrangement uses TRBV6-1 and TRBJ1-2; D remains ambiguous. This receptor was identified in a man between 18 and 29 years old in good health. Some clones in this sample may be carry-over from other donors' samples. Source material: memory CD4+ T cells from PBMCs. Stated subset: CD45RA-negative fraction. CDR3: CASLRLNYGYTF. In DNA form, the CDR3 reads TGTGCCAGCCTTCGTCTTAACTATGGCTACACCTTC.